This passage covers 25 T cell receptor beta chains from one sample sequenced in a study of T cell changes during pregnancy in multiple sclerosis. Profiled with immunoSEQ multiplex PCR; TCRdb holds only in-frame clones, not every one. The sample includes some 31,000 clones, around nine tenths of them seen just once. The specimen was CD8+ T cells from peripheral blood mononuclear cells, collected before pregnancy. All receptors come from a female donor with multiple sclerosis, enrolled in a pregnancy study.

The V gene is TRBV29-1, the J gene TRBJ2-5; TRBD2 is a possible D gene (5 bases). CDR3 size: 13 residues. Trimming cost V 7 bases and J 9 bases, with 21 bases left between them. CDR1 is SQVTM and CDR2 is ANQGSEA in the germline V gene. The DNA of the CDR3 is TGCAGCGCACCCACTGGGCGGGCCGGGGCCCAGTACTTC. Amino acid sequence: CSAPTGRAGAQYF. Variable domain in full (rest from reference TRBV29-1 and TRBJ2-5): SAVISQKPSRDICQRGTSLTIQCQVDSQVTMMFWYRQQPGQSLTLIATANQGSEATYESGFVIDKFPISRPNLTFSTLTVSNMSPEDSSIYLCSAPTGRAGAQYFGPGTRLLVL.

In nucleotides, the CDR3 is TGTGCCAGCAGCTCCTTCCGTGGAGGGGTCGACGGCTACACCTTC. It encodes CASSSFRGGVDGYTF. This chain links TRBV7-9 with TRBJ1-2, with a possible D match to TRBD1 (5 bases). With 4 bases removed from V and 8 bases from J, the gap between germline ends came to 20 bases. The germline V gene has CDR1 SEHNR and CDR2 FQNEAQ (reference sequence). CDR3 length: 15 residues.

The rearrangement links TRBV4-1 to TRBJ2-6; no clear D. The CDR3 extends over 13 amino acids. Germline V CDR1 and CDR2: MGHRA, YSYEKL. Trimming shortened V by 6 bases and J by 4 bases, and 7 bases separated the two germline ends. CDR3 sequence reads: CASSGQGANVLTF. DNA of the CDR3: TGCGCCAGCAGTGGCCAGGGGGCCAACGTCCTGACTTTC.

This chain joins TRBV7-3 and TRBJ2-1; 8 nucleotides match TRBD2. Trimming cost V 1 base and J 7 bases; bases outside gene matches: 9. The CDR3 spans 16 residues. Germline V gene sequence: CDR1 SGHTA, CDR2 FQGTGA. The CDR3 region is CASSLNIGGGLNEQFF. For the CDR3, the DNA is TGTGCCAGCAGCTTAAACATTGGCGGGGGGCTAAATGAGCAGTTCTTC.

The CDR3 nucleotides are TGTGCCACGCAGAGAGAGGGTATCCAAGAGACCCAGTACTTC. It translates to CATQREGIQETQYF. V is TRBV27 and J is TRBJ2-5; D is perhaps TRBD2 (5 bases). Per the germline V gene, CDR1 is MNHEY and CDR2 is SMNVEV (reference sequence). V was pared by 10 bases and J by 1 base, with 16 bases between. This CDR3 has 14 amino acids.

The gene calls are TRBV9 and TRBJ2-2, with unresolved D. Trimming pared 5 bases from V and 0 bases from J, leaving 5 bases between. The CDR3 length is 13 residues. CDR1 and CDR2 (germline): SGDLS, YYNGEE. The CDR3 loop reads CASSSTNTGELFF. As DNA, the CDR3 is TGTGCCAGCAGTAGTACGAACACCGGGGAGCTGTTTTTT.

The chain carries TRBV28 and TRBJ2-7, with 10 bases lining up with TRBD2. The junction had 5 bases not matched to a gene; V was cut back by 6 bases and J by 3 bases. Germline CDR1 is MDHEN and CDR2 is SYDVKM. This CDR3 contains 14 residues. The CDR3 loop reads CASRPLAGVYEQYF. CDR3 coding DNA: TGTGCCAGCAGACCTCTAGCGGGAGTCTACGAGCAGTACTTC. The variable domain in full, with the rest retrieved from reference TRBV28 and TRBJ2-7, is DVKVTQSSRYLVKRTGEKVFLECVQDMDHENMFWYRQDPGLGLRLIYFSYDVKMKEKGDIPEGYSVSREKKERFSLILESASTNQTSMYLCASRPLAGVYEQYFGPGTRLTVT.

The chain has TRBV4-1 and TRBJ2-2; 8 bases fit TRBD2. The CDR3 spans 16 residues. Germline trimming cut 1 base from V and 7 bases from J; bases unmatched to any gene: 8. The germline V gene encodes CDR1 MGHRA and CDR2 YSYEKL. This CDR3 is CASSQVGPGGDGELFF. DNA for the CDR3: TGCGCCAGCAGCCAAGTTGGGCCGGGAGGGGACGGGGAGCTGTTTTTT.

This sequence joins TRBV14 and TRBJ1-1; 8 bases are a match to TRBD1. Germline CDR1 and CDR2: SGHDN and FVKESK. After removal of 4 bases from V and 6 bases from J, the junction contained 7 bases not matched to a gene. The CDR3 runs 14 residues. CDR3 in amino acids: CASSLLGTGPEAFF. As DNA, the CDR3 is TGTGCCAGCAGCCTCCTCGGGACAGGCCCTGAAGCTTTCTTT.

This clone was detected once. This rearrangement joins TRBV7-3 to TRBJ2-3; D is perhaps TRBD2 (5 bases). The CDR3 length is 11 residues. Germline values: CDR1 SGHTA, CDR2 FQGTGA. V was pared by 3 bases and J by 12 bases, with 10 bases between. The CDR3 nucleotides read TGTGCCAGCAGCTTCGAGGGCACCCAGTATTTT. This translates into CASSFEGTQYF.

The chain is built from TRBV4-3 and TRBJ2-6, with D maybe TRBD1 (6 bases). The V end lost 2 bases, the J end lost 0 bases, and 14 bases lay between the germline ends. Germline CDR1 reads LGHNA; CDR2 reads YSLEER. The CDR3 is made up of 18 amino acids. The CDR3 coding sequence is TGCGCCAGCAGCCAAATAGTCAGGGGCCACTCTGGGGCCAACGTCCTGACTTTC. Amino acid sequence: CASSQIVRGHSGANVLTF.

The chain employs TRBV2 and TRBJ2-7; D is possibly TRBD2 (6 bases). The CDR3 contains 14 residues. V lost 1 base and J lost 4, with 11 bases in between. Germline CDR1 reads SNHLY; CDR2 reads FYNNEI. CDR3 region: CASSEVGREYEQYF. CDR3 bases: TGTGCCAGCAGTGAAGTAGGGCGGGAATACGAGCAGTACTTC.

The genes are TRBV6-1 and TRBJ1-5, with 7 bases fitting TRBD1. The germline V gene encodes CDR1 MNHNS and CDR2 SASEGT. This CDR3 spans 14 amino acids. J gave up 3 bases and V 6 bases, and 5 bases lay outside the gene matches. CDR3 sequence (DNA): TGTGCCAGCAGCGAGGGGACAGACAATCAGCCCCAGCATTTT. This translates into CASSEGTDNQPQHF.

The chain employs TRBV7-9 and TRBJ1-3, with a weak D call TRBD1 (6 bases). The CDR3 has 16 amino acids. V lost 5 bases and J lost 0, with 14 bases in between. Germline V gene lookup returns CDR1 SEHNR and CDR2 FQNEAQ (reference sequence). CDR3 DNA sequence: TGTGCCAGCAGCCTCGGACAGTTCGACTCTGGAAACACCATATATTTT. Amino acids: CASSLGQFDSGNTIYF.

The chain couples TRBV14 to TRBJ1-1; possibly TRBD1 for D (5 bases). The CDR3 covers 16 residues. The germline V gene encodes CDR1 SGHDN and CDR2 FVKESK. Trimming took off 0 bases at V and 8 bases at J, with 19 bases between the two ends. The CDR3 DNA reads TGTGCCAGCAGCCAAGAGGAGGATCCCCGGGGGAACGAAGCTTTCTTT. Translation: CASSQEEDPRGNEAFF.

This rearrangement joins TRBV19 to TRBJ2-7; 8 positions agree with TRBD1. The germline CDR1 and CDR2 sequences are LNHDA and SQIVND (reference sequence). V lost 2 bases and J lost 7; bases outside the gene matches: 10. This CDR3 is built from 15 residues. The CDR3 DNA reads as TGTGCCAGTAGTATAAGGACAGGGTTCTCTCGGGAGCAGTACTTC. This sequence encodes CASSIRTGFSREQYF.

The chain carries TRBV19 and TRBJ2-7; a weak D match, TRBD1 (6 bases). The V gene lost 3 bases and the J gene lost 1 base, with 13 bases spanning the gap. The CDR3 covers 15 residues. CDR1 LNHDA and CDR2 SQIVND come from the germline V gene (reference sequence). The CDR3 spells CASSILTGESYEQYF. DNA for the CDR3: TGTGCCAGTAGTATCTTGACAGGCGAGTCCTACGAGCAGTACTTC.

This chain joins TRBV11-1 and TRBJ2-1; the match to TRBD1 covers 11 bases. Germline loops: CDR1 SGHAT, CDR2 FQDESV (reference sequence). The CDR3 totals 16 residues. Trimming cost V 5 bases and J 2 bases; bases outside gene matches: 5. The DNA of the CDR3 is TGTGCCAGCAGCCTGGGACAGGGGGGCCCCTACAATGAGCAGTTCTTC. It yields the protein CASSLGQGGPYNEQFF.

The chain joins TRBV4-2 to TRBJ1-1; 7 bases align to TRBD1. The V segment lost 0 bases and the J segment 5 bases; nucleotides outside the gene matches: 3. Per the germline V gene, CDR1 is LGHNA and CDR2 is YNFKEQ. The CDR3 is 14 amino acids. The CDR3 sequence: CASSQDQGQTEAFF. CDR3 bases: TGTGCCAGCAGCCAAGATCAGGGACAGACTGAAGCTTTCTTT.

The chain combines TRBV9 with TRBJ1-4; 9 bases agree with TRBD1. J gave up 7 bases and V 0 bases, and 7 bases lay outside the gene matches. The CDR3 extends over 16 amino acids. CDR1 and CDR2 (germline): SGDLS, YYNGEE. The CDR3 sequence: CASSVDGQGRGEKLFF. CDR3 bases: TGTGCCAGCAGCGTAGATGGACAGGGGAGGGGTGAAAAACTGTTTTTT.

This rearrangement joins TRBV7-9 to TRBJ2-7; TRBD1 matches 10 bases. The V segment lost 2 bases and the J segment 4 bases; nucleotides outside the gene matches: 2. From germline, CDR1 is SEHNR and CDR2 FQNEAQ (reference sequence). CDR3 length equals 14 residues. The CDR3 region is CASSLRGQGYEQYF. In DNA, the CDR3 is TGTGCCAGCAGCTTAAGGGGACAGGGGTACGAGCAGTACTTC.

The CDR3 loop reads CSVEREAPVQETQYF. The CDR3 bases are TGCAGCGTTGAAAGGGAGGCACCCGTTCAAGAGACCCAGTACTTC. The rearrangement links TRBV29-1 to TRBJ2-5, with a possible D match to TRBD2 (6 bases). Germline CDR1 is SQVTM and CDR2 is ANQGSEA. The germline V and J ends were trimmed by 2 bases and 2 bases, with 15 bases remaining between them. The CDR3 extends over 15 amino acids.

The chain joins TRBV19 to TRBJ2-7; the D gene is possibly TRBD2 (6 bases). The CDR3 has 15 residues. Germline CDR1 LNHDA, CDR2 SQIVND (reference sequence). With 1 base removed from V and 2 bases from J, the gap between germline ends came to 12 bases. The CDR3 here is CASSIGGEPAYEQYF. CDR3 nucleotide sequence: TGTGCCAGTAGTATAGGGGGGGAGCCGGCCTACGAGCAGTACTTC.

The chain employs TRBV10-3 and TRBJ2-1, with 9 bases fitting TRBD2. The V and J ends lost 0 bases and 6 bases, in that order; junction bases with no gene match: 6. CDR1 ENHRY and CDR2 SYGVKD come from the germline V gene. This CDR3 contains 16 residues. In DNA form, the CDR3 reads TGTGCCATCAGTGAGTCGGGGGTAGCGGGAGTCAATGAGCAGTTCTTC. Amino acid sequence: CAISESGVAGVNEQFF.

This chain links TRBV5-4 with TRBJ2-5; 13 bases are a match to TRBD2. This CDR3 contains 18 residues. Germline V gives CDR1 SGHNT, CDR2 YYREEE (reference sequence). J was trimmed by 0 bases and V by 4 bases; bases with no gene match: 9. The CDR3 bases are TGTGCCAGCAGCCTAGGACTAGCGGGGGCCCCGTACCAAGAGACCCAGTACTTC. Its translation: CASSLGLAGAPYQETQYF.